What follows are 12 T cell receptor beta chains derived from one specimen sequenced in a study of metastatic and nonmetastatic thyroid tumors. All patients were untreated before thyroid surgery. Using MiXCR, TCRdb reanalyzed the PCR reads. The sample lists under 40,000 clones, approximately 15% occurring once. The sample was blood. These receptors were taken from a female donor with papillary thyroid cancer or a benign thyroid nodule (not recorded which). Some clones in this sample may be carry-over from other donors' samples.

In its sample, this clone was seen many times. The V gene is TRBV5-4, the J gene TRBJ1-6, with D hard to call. The germline V and J ends were trimmed by 4 bases and 7 bases, with 12 bases remaining between them. CDR1 is SGHNT and CDR2 is YYREEE in the germline V gene (reference sequence). This CDR3 is built from 14 residues. Here the CDR3 reads CASSREVGNSPLHF. CDR3 coding DNA: TGTGCCAGCAGCCGGGAGGTAGGGAATTCACCCCTCCACTTT.

This clone was seen many times. The genes are TRBV20-1 and TRBJ2-1; 9 nucleotides match TRBD1. Germline CDR1 reads DFQATT; CDR2 reads SNEGSKA (reference sequence). V was clipped by 6 bases and J by 6 bases; unmatched bases: 12. This CDR3 comprises 15 residues. In nucleotides, the CDR3 is TGCAGTGCGACGACCCCGGGACAGGGCAGCAATGAGCAGTTCTTC. The encoded protein is CSATTPGQGSNEQFF.

This clone was seen a handful of times. This may be a read error, as it is one base from a much larger clone. The rearrangement joins TRBV6-1 to TRBJ2-3; 9 nucleotides line up with TRBD2. V was pared by 11 bases and J by 1 base, with 13 bases of the junction left unmatched. Germline V CDR1 and CDR2: MNHNS, SASEGT. This CDR3 has 16 residues. The CDR3 DNA is TGTGCCGTCCAAGAGGTAGCGGGAGAGGGCACAGATACGCAGTATTTT. It yields the protein CAVQEVAGEGTDTQYF.

This clone was found many times. V is TRBV18 and J is TRBJ1-3; D is undetermined. The CDR3 covers 14 residues. Germline lookup yields CDR1 KGHSH and CDR2 LQKENI. The V end was cut by 0 bases, the J end by 2 bases, with 5 bases between. This CDR3 is CASSPPAAGNTIYF. The CDR3 nucleotides read TGTGCCAGCTCACCACCGGCAGCTGGAAACACCATATATTTT. Full variable domain (missing parts from reference TRBV18 and TRBJ1-3): NAGVMQNPRHLVRRRGQEARLRCSPMKGHSHVYWYRQLPEEGLKFMVYLQKENIIDESGMPKERFSAEFPKEGPSILRIQQVVRGDSAAYFCASSPPAAGNTIYFGEGSWLTVV.

This clone was found many times. This rearrangement joins TRBV6-5 to TRBJ2-1; possibly TRBD1 for D (5 bases). The CDR3 runs to 15 residues. The V gene's germline CDR1 is MNHEY and CDR2 SVGAGI. V dropped 0 bases and J dropped 8 bases, with 14 bases sitting between them. The CDR3 is CASSYSLGRAHEQFF. The CDR3 DNA reads as TGTGCCAGCAGTTACTCTCTTGGCAGGGCCCATGAGCAGTTCTTC.

This clone was picked up many times. V and J are TRBV4-1 and TRBJ1-6, with 9 bases fitting TRBD1. The CDR3 consists of 16 residues. Germline V gene sequence: CDR1 MGHRA, CDR2 YSYEKL. J was trimmed by 9 bases and V by 1 base; bases with no gene match: 7. This CDR3 is CASSQAPGQGGSPLHF. The CDR3, as DNA: TGCGCCAGCAGCCAAGCCCCGGGACAGGGAGGTTCACCCCTCCACTTT.

This clone is deemed medium-sized. This chain uses TRBV20-1 with TRBJ2-1; D unresolved. V gave up 0 bases and J gave up 0 bases, with 15 bases separating them. There are 17 residues in the CDR3. Germline-derived CDR1 and CDR2 are DFQATT and SNEGSKA (reference sequence). The CDR3 DNA is TGCAGTGCTAGAGATAAATTGGCGGCGAGCTCCTACAATGAGCAGTTCTTC. This gives the protein CSARDKLAASSYNEQFF.

This clone was found many times. In nucleotides, the CDR3 is TGCAGTGCTAGAGATCAAGGACAGGGTGGTGAAAAACTGTTTTTT. Translation: CSARDQGQGGEKLFF. This sequence joins TRBV20-1 and TRBJ1-4, with TRBD1 matching 8 bases. The CDR3 is 15 residues long. The J segment lost 7 bases and the V segment lost 0 bases, leaving 7 bases of the junction unmatched. CDR1 and CDR2 (germline): DFQATT, SNEGSKA (reference sequence).

By frequency in the sample, this clone is medium-sized. This sequence joins TRBV19 and TRBJ2-5, with D perhaps given as TRBD1 or TRBD2 (5 bases each). The V end lost 7 bases, the J end lost 7 bases, and 22 bases lay between the germline ends. The CDR3 has 15 amino acids. CDR1 is LNHDA and CDR2 is SQIVND in the germline V gene (reference sequence). The CDR3 nucleotides are TGTGCCAGTATCCCTTTTCATCACGATGGGGGGACCCAGTACTTC. It yields the protein CASIPFHHDGGTQYF. Using reference TRBV19 and TRBJ2-5 for the parts outside the CDR3, the full variable domain is DGGITQSPKYLFRKEGQNVTLSCEQNLNHDAMYWYRQDPGQGLRLIYYSQIVNDFQKGDIAEGYSVSREKKESFPLTVTSAQKNPTAFYLCASIPFHHDGGTQYFGPGTRLLVL.

Relative to its sample, this clone is medium-sized. V gene TRBV6-5 combines with J gene TRBJ1-1; possible D gene TRBD1, 6 bases. Trimming removed 3 bases from V and 3 bases from J, with 14 bases in between. CDR3 size: 15 residues. Germline CDR1 is MNHEY and CDR2 is SVGAGI. This CDR3 is CASSYGGGVDTEAFF. Written as DNA, the CDR3 is TGTGCCAGCAGTTATGGAGGGGGAGTGGACACTGAAGCTTTCTTT.

This clone was found many times. The rearrangement joins TRBV28 to TRBJ1-1, with 7 bases identical to TRBD1. Germline V gene sequence: CDR1 MDHEN, CDR2 SYDVKM. V lost 4 bases to trimming and J lost 4 bases; unmatched junction nucleotides: 6. The CDR3 loop spans 14 amino acids. DNA for the CDR3: TGTGCCAGCAGTTCAGCAGGGGGATTCACTGAAGCTTTCTTT. It translates to CASSSAGGFTEAFF.

This clone came up a few times. The J gene is TRBJ2-2, the V gene TRBV6-5; D remains unclear. CDR3 length: 13 amino acids. The V end was cut by 4 bases, the J end by 5 bases, with 8 bases between. The V gene's germline CDR1 is MNHEY and CDR2 SVGAGI. CDR3 sequence: CASSSGETGELFF. CDR3 sequence (DNA): TGTGCCAGCAGTTCGGGCGAAACCGGGGAGCTGTTTTTT.